This is a list of T cell receptor beta chains from one sample in a study of T-cell memory formation after mild COVID-19. TCRdb re-called the 5' RACE reads with MiXCR, one entry per CDR3 protein. The table shows 300,000 to 400,000 distinct CDR3 sequences, with about a sixth occurring only once. Specimen: PBMCs or a T cell subset sorted from them (not recorded which). The receptors were gathered from a man between 18 and 29 years old who had mild COVID-19 (a few samples of this study predate the infection). Cell type and time point are not known. Each CDR3 is given with its conserved first and last residue. The D gene is left open where the match is weak. A clone size is listed for some rows: how often the clone was seen (once, few, many), or a class if it is expanded.

>NA|NA|TRBJ2-5|TRBV18
CASSPGIQETQYF
TGTGCCAGCTCACCCGGGATACAAGAGACCCAGTACTTC
>NA|few|TRBJ2-3|TRBV6-6
CATGPSTDTQYF
TGTGCCACCGGACCTAGCACAGATACGCAGTATTTT
>NA|few|TRBJ2-2|TRBV7-2
CASSDRRGTGELFF
TGTGCCAGCAGCGACCGTCGTGGCACCGGGGAGCTGTTTTTT
>TRBD1|NA|TRBJ2-2|TRBV11-2
CASGSRGRFAGELFF
TGTGCCAGCGGGAGCAGGGGGCGCTTTGCCGGGGAGCTGTTTTTT
>NA|NA|TRBJ1-2|TRBV20-1
CSARAGHRYGYTF
TGCAGTGCTAGAGCGGGACACCGCTATGGCTACACCTTC
>TRBD1|few|TRBJ2-7|TRBV27
CASSTTGGQYEQYF
TGTGCCAGCAGTACAACAGGGGGCCAATACGAGCAGTACTTC
>TRBD1|NA|TRBJ1-1|TRBV6-5
CASSYEGAQYTEAFF
TGTGCCAGCAGTTACGAGGGGGCGCAGTACACTGAAGCTTTCTTT
>NA|NA|TRBJ1-4|TRBV12-3/TRBV12-4
CASSLQANEKLFF
TGTGCCAGCAGTTTACAGGCTAATGAAAAACTGTTTTTT
>NA|many|TRBJ2-3|TRBV5-1
CASTVAWGTDTQYF
TGCGCCAGCACCGTGGCATGGGGCACAGATACGCAGTATTTT
>TRBD1|once|TRBJ2-1|TRBV20-1
CSARRSGQGAYEQFF
TGCAGTGCTAGACGTTCGGGGCAGGGGGCCTATGAGCAGTTCTTC
>TRBD1|few|TRBJ2-7|TRBV12-3/TRBV12-4
CASSFGDSHEQYF
TGTGCCAGCAGTTTTGGGGACAGCCACGAGCAGTACTTC
>NA|few|TRBJ1-2|TRBV3-1
CASTNGGRLGYTF
TGTGCCAGCACCAACGGGGGCCGGTTGGGCTACACCTTC
>NA|NA|TRBJ2-1|TRBV20-1
CSARDRTSSYNEQFF
TGCAGTGCTAGAGATCGGACGAGCTCCTACAATGAGCAGTTCTTC
>NA|NA|TRBJ1-1|TRBV28
CASSPPGGTTEAFF
TGTGCCAGCAGCCCCCCTGGGGGGACCACTGAAGCTTTCTTT
>NA|few|TRBJ2-4|TRBV20-1
CSARVEGMAKNIQYF
TGCAGTGCTAGAGTTGAGGGGATGGCCAAAAACATTCAGTACTTC
>NA|many|TRBJ2-2|TRBV12-3/TRBV12-4
CASGTGELFF
TGTGCCAGCGGCACCGGGGAGCTGTTTTTT
>TRBD1|few|TRBJ2-1|TRBV27
CASTLDRTGVDEQFF
TGTGCCAGCACCCTGGACCGGACAGGGGTAGATGAGCAGTTCTTC
>NA|few|TRBJ1-3|TRBV28
CASSLVRLSGNTIYF
TGTGCCAGCAGTTTAGTTAGACTTTCTGGAAACACCATATATTTT
>TRBD1|few|TRBJ1-1|TRBV3-1
CASRNRGENTEAFF
TGTGCCAGCAGGAACAGGGGAGAGAACACTGAAGCTTTCTTT
>TRBD1|many|TRBJ1-2|TRBV11-2
CASSPGTGQGDYGYTF
TGTGCCAGCAGCCCCGGGACGGGACAGGGAGACTATGGCTACACCTTC
>TRBD1|few|TRBJ1-1|TRBV3-1
CASSPGQGTNTEAFF
TGTGCCAGCAGCCCTGGACAGGGGACTAACACTGAAGCTTTCTTT
>NA|many|TRBJ2-5|TRBV7-2
CASSLAPWRLQETQYF
TGTGCCAGCAGCTTAGCGCCATGGCGGCTCCAAGAGACCCAGTACTTC
>NA|many|TRBJ2-3|TRBV5-6
CASSTGDTQYF
TGTGCCAGCAGCACAGGGGATACGCAGTATTTT
>NA|NA|TRBJ2-2|TRBV7-9
CASSLRLGSNTGELFF
TGTGCCAGCAGCTTACGGCTGGGCTCGAACACCGGGGAGCTGTTTTTT
>NA|NA|TRBJ2-3|TRBV11-2
CASSLVLARTTDTQYF
TGTGCCAGCAGCTTAGTACTAGCCCGTACCACAGATACGCAGTATTTT
>TRBD2|NA|TRBJ2-3|TRBV4-3
CASSHTASGGDGTDTQYF
TGCGCCAGCAGCCATACCGCTAGCGGGGGAGACGGCACAGATACGCAGTATTTT
>NA|NA|TRBJ1-2|TRBV3-1
CASSRTGRSYGYTF
TGTGCCAGCAGCCGGACTGGGAGGTCCTATGGCTACACCTTC
>NA|few|TRBJ2-4|TRBV24-1
CATSDLRIQYF
TGTGCCACCAGTGATTTACGCATTCAGTACTTC
>NA|NA|TRBJ1-5|TRBV15
CATSRGVMEDRPQHF
TGTGCCACCAGCAGAGGTGTCATGGAGGATAGGCCCCAGCATTTT
>NA|NA|TRBJ2-3|TRBV7-6
CASSLASYTDTQYF
TGTGCCAGCAGCTTAGCCAGTTACACAGATACGCAGTATTTT
>NA|few|TRBJ2-1|TRBV14
CASSPPVEAGYNEQFF
TGTGCCAGCAGCCCCCCTGTGGAAGCGGGCTACAATGAGCAGTTCTTC
>TRBD1|NA|TRBJ1-2|TRBV5-6
CASSPAGTGRGYTF
TGTGCCAGCAGCCCGGCCGGGACAGGGCGAGGCTACACCTTC
>NA|few|TRBJ2-3|TRBV6-5
CASSYTNTDTQYF
TGTGCCAGCAGTTACACTAATACAGATACGCAGTATTTT